This T cell receptor beta chain emerged from a study of T cells in Graves' hyperthyroidism and ophthalmopathy. Whole-study results and caveats: A model of 13 V-J features distinguished ophthalmopathy from stable hyperthyroidism. Appearing also in blood were most of the thyroid clonotypes expanded above 0.001.

RNA transcripts served as the template for amplifying TCR beta CDR3 regions. Initially, a first-round RT-PCR of the TCR CDR3 employed the HTBI primer set. TCRdb called the multiplex PCR reads again in MiXCR, with one record for every CDR3 protein. The sample lists fewer than 350,000 distinct CDR3 sequences; less than 15% were seen once. As for this clonotype: Antigen unknown.

Patients were excluded for uncontrolled infection, other autoimmune disease, pregnancy or lactation. Approximately 10 ml of fresh peripheral blood supplied the PBMCs. V lost 5 bases to trimming and J lost 0 bases, with 8 bases between them. Germline V lookup: CDR1 MNHNS, CDR2 SASEGT. CDR3 length equals 14 residues. The sequence came from a woman aged 30 to 39 with Graves' hyperthyroidism that later progressed to Graves' ophthalmopathy. Input material: blood. The V call is TRBV6-1, the J call TRBJ2-4; possible D gene TRBD2, 6 bases. The CDR3 region has the DNA TGTGCCAGCAGTCCGGGGGTAGCCAAAAACATTCAGTACTTC. Its translation: CASSPGVAKNIQYF.